This T cell receptor (beta chain) came from a study of blood T cell repertoires in COVID-19 (dated by TCRdb to the early 2020s). For the study in its entirety: Collaborator samples came from the United States, Italy and Spain and covered acute and convalescent phases of COVID-19. The prospective study material was composed of cDNA or gDNA derived from T cells, B-cell-depleted T cells, or PBMCs. Subjects who had been exposed to COVID-19, were actively infected with it, or had recovered from it provided the deeply sampled blood TCRbeta repertoires that made up the dataset. The repertoires were released in a freely available public database intended as a resource for research on the immune response to SARS-CoV-2. The samples were drawn from the first 160 participants of the ongoing ImmuneRACE study and from 1,254 subjects provided by 6 global collaborators. Nearly every sample came with metadata listing a de-identified subject ID, COVID-19 status, age in years and sex. Where available, HLA class I and class II types were taken from metadata supplied by the sample provider and were not determined by assay-based typing.

A second Seattle source provided samples from volunteer blood donors who had recovered from COVID-19. Each collaborating institution followed its own protocols to collect whole blood in K2EDTA tubes. For TCRbeta analysis, collaborators shipped samples in one of three forms: frozen whole blood, isolated PBMCs, or DNA extracted from either of those sample types. TCRbeta CDR3 regions were amplified from genomic DNA using the immunoSEQ Assay, a bias-controlled multiplex PCR. The study's processing was this. Within the assay, amplification of reference gene primers was used to estimate how many nucleated cells each sample contained. To quantify the absolute abundance of each unique TCRbeta CDR3 rearrangement, sequence reads were collapsed and filtered. For each sample, productive Simpson clonality was calculated as the square root of Simpson's diversity index over productive rearrangements. TCRdb carries this immuneACCESS record with in-frame sequences only. Its versions omit some clonotypes, under half of them owing to an unresolved V gene in the studies checked, with the rest unexplained. The DNA was the basis for D and trimming; V, J and clone size are from that table. Recorded for this sample are roughly 250,000 clones; around 87% of them occurred a single time. Around 7.8% of the sample rests with the top ten.

For this clone: This clone's antigen is unknown. Within one base of it there is no much larger clone, and no base qualities were kept.

On the study overall, not on this receptor specifically: The amount of clinical and demographic metadata varied by source and participant and was provided uncurated.

According to the germline V gene (reference sequence), CDR1 reads LNHDA and CDR2 reads SQIVND. Relative to germline, V is missing 5 bases and J is missing 11 bases, with 11 bases of the junction outside any gene match. The CDR3, from cysteine to phenylalanine, totals 15 residues. Of all the DNA, just the CDR3 is kept, 45 bases in frame from base 1. Sequenced: peripheral blood. This chain is built from TRBV19 and TRBJ1-6; TRBD1 matches 8 bases in the middle. This receptor was obtained from a man in his 60s who had recovered from COVID-19. The sequenced DNA: TGTGCCAGTAGTCAATCCCATCGACAGGGGACACCCCTCCACTTT. Its coded protein is CASSQSHRQGTPLHF.